Listed below are T cell receptor beta chains from one sample, sequenced in a study of CXCR3-negative and CXCR3-positive naive CD8 T cells. From its re-call of the 5' RACE reads, TCRdb lists each CDR3 protein once, without DNA. This specimen shows tens of thousands of distinct CDR3 sequences; the ten leading clones hold less than 1.6%. The specimen was naive CXCR3- CD8+ T cells from blood. The receptors derive from a human donor in good health. Some clones in this sample may be carry-over from other donors' samples. CDR3s include the opening cysteine and the closing phenylalanine or tryptophan. Fields, in order: clone size, V gene, J gene, CDR3 protein. Clone size is not always given. Where it is, it says once, few, many or a class for expanded clones.

>-|TRBV29-1|TRBJ2-7
CSVRLAGAYEQYF
>-|TRBV15|TRBJ2-7
CATSRAPGTNPYEQYF
>-|TRBV7-9|TRBJ1-1
CASSLEWENTEAFF
>-|TRBV7-8|TRBJ2-3
CASSLSSGGPTDTQYF
>-|TRBV29-1|TRBJ2-3
CSVPGEEIDTQYF
>-|TRBV9|TRBJ2-1
CASSRPPSGGAYEQFF
>-|TRBV7-9|TRBJ2-5
CASSRTEGDQETQYF
>-|TRBV7-6|TRBJ2-3
CASSLPERSSSTDTQYF
>-|TRBV29-1|TRBJ2-1
CSVEDDSYHNEQFF
>-|TRBV6-5|TRBJ2-6
CASSYSLTYREANVLTF
>-|TRBV11-1|TRBJ2-1
CASSLGPSLADEQFF
>-|TRBV25-1|TRBJ1-5
CASSEMEGFGQPQHF
>-|TRBV5-6|TRBJ2-1
CASSPGTTALFF
>-|TRBV28|TRBJ2-7
CASSFYGDEASYEQYF
>-|TRBV2|TRBJ2-2
CASSLYPGLADTGELFF
>-|TRBV29-1|TRBJ2-1
CSVDWGGWSEQFF
>-|TRBV5-1|TRBJ2-7
CASSLEAAGASYEQYF
>-|TRBV18|TRBJ1-2
CASSPAGENYGYTF
>-|TRBV4-1|TRBJ1-6
CASSQIRLAGSPLHF
>-|TRBV7-2|TRBJ1-2
CASRGLQVNDYGYTF
>-|TRBV29-1|TRBJ2-1
CSVERGQGGVGNEQFF
>medium-sized|TRBV4-3|TRBJ1-1
CASRNSWGTEAFF
>-|TRBV12-3/TRBV12-4|TRBJ2-7
CASSREAGTYEQYF
>-|TRBV7-9|TRBJ2-1
CASSQTAYNEQFF
>-|TRBV20-1|TRBJ2-7
CSARDRDRDPYEQYF
>-|TRBV29-1|TRBJ2-3
CSVYMGGAESTDTQYF
>-|TRBV29-1|TRBJ1-1
CSVSPRKGGLNTEAFF
>-|TRBV5-1|TRBJ2-6
CASSSWDGSSGANVLTF